This TCR beta chain was retrieved from a study of cytomegalovirus exposure and HLA in healthy donors. Study-wide context: Counted in an early data release were tens of millions of unique TCRs from HLA-typed donors. Findings and caveats of the study: The study had only CMV serostatus as immune exposure information. Later genetic work tied a missense DCLRE1C variant to beta-chain V and J trimming.

The V gene end was trimmed by 1 base and the J gene end by 2 bases; junction bases not matched to a gene: 1. The CDR3 covers 13 residues. Germline V CDR1 and CDR2: GTSNPN, SVGIG (reference sequence). In the case of this clone: Its matching antigen is unknown. This CDR3 is also generated by other DNA sequences in the sample.

Primers included in the PCR were 60 Vbeta and 13 Jbeta primers. Clones were read by immunoSEQ multiplex PCR, and TCRdb kept only the in-frame ones, dropping some. The data contain more than 110,000 clones, 60% to 85% of them seen just once; the ten biggest clones take up around 7%. The sequence derives from a man younger than 40 in good health and CMV-seronegative. This chain connects TRBV30 to TRBJ2-5, with 7 nucleotides matching TRBD1. Sequenced: PBMCs. Here the CDR3 reads CAWSGDSQETQYF. The CDR3 region has the DNA TGTGCCTGGAGTGGGGACAGTCAAGAGACCCAGTACTTC.